Listed here are 30 T cell receptor beta chains from one sample, sequenced in a study of T cells after yellow fever vaccination. Using its own MiXCR run on the 5' RACE reads, TCRdb lists one record per CDR3 protein. This table has 150,000 or so distinct CDR3 sequences, about a tenth appearing once. The sequences come from CD8+ T cells sorted from PBMCs, collected 45 days after the yellow fever booster vaccination. These receptor sequences come from a man in his late teens or twenties who received the YFV17D yellow fever vaccine.

This clonotype appeared a few times. The chain couples TRBV27 to TRBJ2-7, with TRBD1 as a possible D gene (6 bases). CDR3 length: 14 amino acids. V lost 3 bases and J 5 bases, leaving 14 bases between the germline ends. CDR1 and CDR2 (germline): MNHEY, SMNVEV (reference sequence). The CDR3 region is CASSFGAGVNEQYF. The CDR3 region has the DNA TGTGCCAGCAGTTTTGGGGCAGGGGTGAACGAGCAGTACTTC.

This clonotype appeared a few times. This chain joins TRBV20-1 and TRBJ1-5, with D uncertain. Germline V gives CDR1 DFQATT, CDR2 SNEGSKA (reference sequence). Trimming left V 7 bases short and J 0 bases short, with 7 bases between. The length of the CDR3 is 12 residues. The CDR3 here is CSVSYSNQPQHF. The CDR3, as DNA: TGCAGTGTGTCGTATAGCAATCAGCCCCAGCATTTT.

In its sample, this clonotype was seen many times. This rearrangement joins TRBV12-5 to TRBJ1-5; 7 nucleotides line up with TRBD1. The V and J ends lost 5 bases and 4 bases, in that order; junction bases with no gene match: 8. Looked up from germline, CDR1 is LGHNT and CDR2 is FRNRAP. There are 15 residues in the CDR3. The CDR3 bases are TGTGCTAGTGGTCCAGGCAGGGGGGGTAATCAGCCCCAGCATTTT. This sequence encodes CASGPGRGGNQPQHF.

This clonotype was detected many times. The chain combines TRBV10-3 with TRBJ2-2, with D unclear. V lost 2 bases, J lost 0 bases, and 7 bases lay in between. Germline V lookup: CDR1 ENHRY, CDR2 SYGVKD. CDR3 length: 15 residues. CDR3 DNA sequence: TGTGCCATCAGTGAGATGACAACGAACACCGGGGAGCTGTTTTTT. Amino acids: CAISEMTTNTGELFF.

The CDR3 sequence: CASSLIAGGHNEQFF. The CDR3 DNA is TGTGCCAGCAGCCTCATAGCGGGGGGGCACAATGAGCAGTTCTTC. The chain joins TRBV4-2 to TRBJ2-1; 11 bases align to TRBD2. Germline CDR1 reads LGHNA; CDR2 reads YNFKEQ. The CDR3 spans 15 residues. V gave up 4 bases and J gave up 5 bases; unmatched junction bases: 4.

The chain employs TRBV15 and TRBJ2-2; D might be TRBD1 (6 bases). The germline V gene encodes CDR1 LNHNV and CDR2 YYDKDF (reference sequence). CDR3 length: 15 amino acids. Trimming removed 6 bases from V and 0 bases from J, with 11 bases in between. The CDR3 loop reads CATSTGTPNTGELFF. As DNA, the CDR3 is TGTGCCACCAGTACCGGGACACCGAACACCGGGGAGCTGTTTTTT.

This clonotype was recorded a few times. The genes are TRBV7-9 and TRBJ1-2; D is ambiguous. This CDR3 comprises 16 residues. Germline CDR1 SEHNR, CDR2 FQNEAQ (reference sequence). V was cut by 2 bases and J by 5 bases, with 18 bases left in between. CDR3: CASSLFGAEAGYGYTF. The CDR3 coding sequence is TGTGCCAGCAGCTTATTTGGCGCGGAAGCGGGGTATGGCTACACCTTC.

The table lists this clonotype with a few counts. V and J are TRBV4-1 and TRBJ1-5; D is perhaps TRBD1 (6 bases). The CDR3 is 15 residues long. Trimming stripped 2 bases from V and 5 bases from J, with 13 bases between. Germline V CDR1 and CDR2: MGHRA, YSYEKL. The CDR3 spells CASSQTHQGYQPQHF. CDR3 nucleotide sequence: TGCGCCAGCAGCCAAACGCACCAGGGGTATCAGCCCCAGCATTTT.

This clonotype was seen more than once but under ten times. This chain links TRBV6-2 or TRBV6-3 with TRBJ2-1; 10 bases align to TRBD1. Germline-derived CDR1 and CDR2 are MNHEY and SVGEGT. The CDR3 runs to 14 residues. The V segment lost 7 bases and the J segment 3 bases; nucleotides outside the gene matches: 3. CDR3 protein: CASTGTGDYNEQFF. The DNA for the CDR3 is TGTGCCAGCACGGGGACAGGGGACTACAATGAGCAGTTCTTC.

The rearrangement links TRBV6-5 to TRBJ1-2; tentative D call: TRBD1 (6 bases). The CDR3 totals 16 residues. Trimming shortened V by 2 bases and J by 8 bases, and 21 bases separated the two germline ends. Germline loops: CDR1 MNHEY, CDR2 SVGAGI. The CDR3 DNA reads as TGTGCCAGCAGTTACACGGGCCAGGGGCCACTGGACGGCTACACCTTC. Protein product: CASSYTGQGPLDGYTF.

This clonotype was picked up a small number of times. V is TRBV7-8 and J is TRBJ1-1; 7 nucleotides line up with TRBD1. Germline V gives CDR1 SGHVS, CDR2 FQNEAQ. The CDR3 is 14 residues long. V was clipped by 3 bases and J by 4 bases; unmatched bases: 5. CDR3 in DNA: TGTGCCAGCAGCTTCCGACAGGGACGCACTGAAGCTTTCTTT. It specifies CASSFRQGRTEAFF.

A few counts support this clonotype. The gene calls are TRBV4-1 and TRBJ2-7, with D uncertain. Trimming removed 1 base from V and 7 bases from J, with 14 bases in between. The CDR3 has 14 amino acids. Germline CDR1 MGHRA, CDR2 YSYEKL. The CDR3 bases are TGCGCCAGCAGCCAAGCCCTGACAACTGGGGAGCAGTACGTC. The encoded protein is CASSQALTTGEQYV.

J is TRBJ2-7 and V is TRBV7-2; D ambiguous. This CDR3 is built from 15 residues. Trimming stripped 1 base from V and 3 bases from J, with 13 bases between. Germline CDR1 is SGHTA and CDR2 is FQGNSA. The CDR3 loop reads CASSLGHAPGYEQYV. The CDR3 DNA follows: TGTGCCAGCAGCTTAGGGCACGCACCCGGCTACGAGCAGTACGTC.

This sequence joins TRBV6-5 and TRBJ1-5; D is unclear. The germline CDR1 and CDR2 sequences are MNHEY and SVGAGI. The CDR3 is 16 amino acids. V dropped 4 bases and J dropped 0 bases, with 13 bases sitting between them. The CDR3 sequence is CASSSRFTDSNQPQHF. In DNA, the CDR3 is TGTGCCAGCAGTTCGCGATTTACGGATAGCAATCAGCCCCAGCATTTT.

This clonotype was counted between two and nine times. V is TRBV5-1 and J is TRBJ2-4, with a possible D match to TRBD2 (5 bases). This CDR3 is built from 17 residues. V was trimmed by 4 bases and J by 1 base, leaving 18 bases between them. CDR1 is SGHRS, CDR2 YFSETQ, per germline. The DNA for the CDR3 is TGCGCCAGCAGCCCTCCTGTTCGAGGGAGTGCCAAAAACATTCAGTACTTC. Its protein is CASSPPVRGSAKNIQYF.

Concerning this clonotype: A much larger clone is a single base away; this may be a read error. The gene calls are TRBV4-1 and TRBJ1-4; no definite D call. Germline V gene data show CDR1 as MGHRA and CDR2 as YSYEKL. The CDR3 runs to 14 residues. CDR3 in amino acids: CASSQDLGSEKMFF. DNA for the CDR3: TGCGCCAGCAGCCAAGATTTGGGATCGGAAAAAATGTTTTTT.

This clonotype has a count of ten or more. The chain uses TRBV7-9 and TRBJ2-2; possible D gene TRBD1, 6 bases. V lost 6 bases and J 5 bases, leaving 16 bases between the germline ends. This CDR3 is 15 amino acids long. Germline assignment: CDR1 SEHNR and CDR2 FQNEAQ (reference sequence). This CDR3 is CASRLPEDRTGELFF. CDR3 DNA sequence: TGTGCCAGCAGGCTTCCCGAGGACAGAACCGGGGAGCTGTTTTTT.

The table lists this clonotype with a few counts. The chain uses TRBV7-8 and TRBJ2-3, with TRBD2 matching 14 bases. The CDR3 consists of 18 residues. Germline CDR1 reads SGHVS; CDR2 reads FQNEAQ. V lost 2 bases to trimming and J lost 0 bases; unmatched junction nucleotides: 4. The CDR3 sequence is CASSLRTSGGFSTDTQYF. The CDR3 coding sequence is TGTGCCAGCAGCTTAAGGACTAGCGGGGGGTTTAGCACAGATACGCAGTATTTT.

The chain joins TRBV6-5 to TRBJ1-2, with D perhaps TRBD1 (6 bases). Looked up from germline, CDR1 is MNHEY and CDR2 is SVGAGI. The CDR3 has 14 amino acids. With 2 bases removed from V and 4 bases from J, the gap between germline ends came to 11 bases. CDR3 sequence reads: CASSYGGGIYGYTF. CDR3 nucleotides: TGTGCCAGCAGTTACGGGGGGGGCATCTATGGCTACACCTTC.

This clonotype has more than one count but fewer than ten. This rearrangement joins TRBV2 to TRBJ2-7, with D possibly matching TRBD2 (5 bases). Germline CDR1 is SNHLY and CDR2 is FYNNEI. Trimming pared 8 bases from V and 1 base from J, leaving 12 bases between. The CDR3 extends over 13 amino acids. The CDR3 spells CASLGGLSYEQYF. The CDR3, as DNA: TGTGCCAGCCTGGGCGGACTGTCCTACGAGCAGTACTTC.

The gene calls are TRBV5-6 and TRBJ2-7, with D possibly being TRBD1 (6 bases). The germline gives CDR1 SGHDT, CDR2 YYEEEE. Deletions cut 4 bases from V and 2 bases from J, with 13 bases between. The CDR3 is 14 amino acids. Here the CDR3 DNA reads TGTGCCAGCAGCCTGGGGGCAGGGGCCTACGAGCAGTACTTC. Translating it yields CASSLGAGAYEQYF.

This clonotype occurred a few times. The rearrangement uses TRBV9 and TRBJ2-5; D is uncertain. V gave up 4 bases and J gave up 7 bases, with 5 bases separating them. CDR3 length: 10 residues. CDR1 and CDR2 (germline): SGDLS, YYNGEE. CDR3 in amino acids: CASSTRTQYF. The CDR3 nucleotides read TGTGCCAGCAGCACCCGGACCCAGTACTTC.

V and J are TRBV19 and TRBJ2-2; 8 nucleotides agree with TRBD2. J gave up 1 base and V 8 bases, and 9 bases lay outside the gene matches. This CDR3 is 16 amino acids long. Looked up from germline, CDR1 is LNHDA and CDR2 is SQIVND (reference sequence). CDR3 sequence: CASEAAGGLNTGELFF. DNA of the CDR3: TGTGCCAGTGAAGCTGCGGGGGGTTTGAACACCGGGGAGCTGTTTTTT.

The sample holds a few counts of this clonotype. The V and J genes are TRBV7-6 and TRBJ2-3, with 13 nucleotides matching TRBD2. J gave up 5 bases and V 4 bases, and 6 bases lay outside the gene matches. Germline values: CDR1 SGHVS, CDR2 FNYEAQ. The CDR3 extends over 16 amino acids. The DNA for the CDR3 is TGTGCCAGCAGCTACACTAGCGGGGGGGCATTAGATACGCAGTATTTT. It yields the protein CASSYTSGGALDTQYF.

This sequence joins TRBV6-6 and TRBJ1-2; the D is unclear. Germline assignment: CDR1 MNHNY and CDR2 SVGAGI (reference sequence). This CDR3 has 11 amino acids. V lost 7 bases, J lost 9 bases, and 12 bases lay in between. CDR3 residues: CASTGLTSYTF. The CDR3 DNA reads as TGTGCCAGCACCGGCCTCACCAGCTACACCTTC.

This rearrangement joins TRBV5-1 to TRBJ2-7, with 7 bases that match TRBD2. CDR1 and CDR2 (germline): SGHRS, YFSETQ. Trimming at V came to 0 bases and at J to 6 bases, leaving 6 bases not matched to a gene. The CDR3 contains 14 residues. The CDR3: CASSLVGGGGEQYF. The CDR3 region has the DNA TGCGCCAGCAGCTTGGTAGGCGGGGGTGGCGAGCAGTACTTC.

This clonotype was observed at least ten times. The chain links TRBV4-1 to TRBJ1-1; D is undetermined. With 2 bases removed from V and 1 base from J, the gap between germline ends came to 5 bases. Germline lookup yields CDR1 MGHRA and CDR2 YSYEKL. The CDR3 has 13 residues. The CDR3 bases are TGCGCCAGCAGCCAAAGAGAGAACACTGAAGCTTTCTTT. Amino acids: CASSQRENTEAFF.

This clonotype was seen repeatedly, ten times or more. V usage is TRBV14 and J usage is TRBJ2-1; TRBD1 aligns across 7 bases. CDR3 length: 17 amino acids. CDR1 and CDR2 (germline): SGHDN, FVKESK. The ends lost 5 bases at V and 7 bases at J; junction bases unmatched: 17. The CDR3 region is CASSWRPTGLVRNEQFF. The CDR3 DNA sequence: TGTGCCAGCAGCTGGCGTCCGACAGGGCTCGTGAGAAATGAGCAGTTCTTC.

The gene calls are TRBV6-5 and TRBJ1-3; D unresolved. The ends were cut back, 6 bases at V and 4 bases at J, with 16 bases in the middle. The length of the CDR3 is 15 residues. Per germline, CDR1 MNHEY and CDR2 SVGAGI. In DNA, the CDR3 is TGTGCCAGCAGCCCCCTCCTCAAAGTCGGAAACACCATATATTTT. Its protein is CASSPLLKVGNTIYF.

This clonotype was counted a few times. The genes are TRBV20-1 and TRBJ2-7, with D perhaps matching TRBD2 (5 bases). The germline V gene encodes CDR1 DFQATT and CDR2 SNEGSKA (reference sequence). The CDR3 loop spans 14 amino acids. The germline V and J ends were trimmed by 3 bases and 5 bases, with 17 bases remaining between them. The DNA of the CDR3 is TGCAGTGCTAGGACTCAGCGGAGGTTAGACGAGCAGTACTTC. Its translation is CSARTQRRLDEQYF.